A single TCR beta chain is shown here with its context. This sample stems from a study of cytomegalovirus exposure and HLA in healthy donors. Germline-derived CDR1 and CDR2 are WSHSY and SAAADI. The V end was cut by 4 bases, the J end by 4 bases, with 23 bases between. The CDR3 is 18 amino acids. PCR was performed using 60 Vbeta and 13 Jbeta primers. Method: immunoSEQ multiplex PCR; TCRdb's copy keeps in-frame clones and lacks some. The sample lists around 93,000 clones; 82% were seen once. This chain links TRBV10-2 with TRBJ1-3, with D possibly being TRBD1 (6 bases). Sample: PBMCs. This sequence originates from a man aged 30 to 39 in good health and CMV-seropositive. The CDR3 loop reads CASSAATGKRWSGNTIYF. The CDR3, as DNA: TGCGCCAGCAGTGCAGCAACAGGGAAGAGGTGGTCAGGAAACACCATATATTTT.